Below, 17 T cell receptor beta chains from the same sample are listed, as sequenced in a study of T cells in Graves' hyperthyroidism and ophthalmopathy. Using RNA transcripts as the source, TCR beta CDR3 regions were amplified. A set of HTBI primers served as the primers for a first-round RT-PCR of the TCR CDR3. TCRdb itself ran the multiplex PCR reads through MiXCR, one entry per CDR3 protein. The sample has hundreds of thousands of distinct CDR3 sequences; about 14% are singletons. Sequencing input: blood. The receptors were sampled from a woman aged 18-29 years with Graves' hyperthyroidism.

The table lists this clonotype with many counts. V usage is TRBV3-1 and J usage is TRBJ2-1, with TRBD2 matching over 7 bases. Trimming at V came to 1 base and at J to 7 bases, leaving 7 bases not matched to a gene. The CDR3 is 15 residues long. The V gene's germline CDR1 is LGHDT and CDR2 YNNKEL (reference sequence). The CDR3 spells CASSQVVGRKNEQFF. The DNA for the CDR3 is TGTGCCAGCAGCCAAGTTGTCGGGAGGAAGAATGAGCAGTTCTTC.

Ten or more counts support this clonotype. V is TRBV7-2 and J is TRBJ2-5; D gene ambiguous. This CDR3 spans 12 amino acids. CDR1 and CDR2 (germline): SGHTA, FQGNSA. Between the trimmed V and J ends, which lost 3 bases and 4 bases, there was a span of 6 bases. This CDR3 is CASSFPGETQYF. CDR3 DNA sequence: TGTGCCAGCAGCTTTCCGGGAGAGACCCAGTACTTC. Drawing the rest from reference TRBV7-2 and TRBJ2-5, the complete variable domain is GAGVSQSPSNKVTEKGKDVELRCDPISGHTALYWYRQSLGQGLEFLIYFQGNSAPDKSGLPSDRFSAERTGGSVSTLTIQRTQQEDSAVYLCASSFPGETQYFGPGTRLLVL.

Turning to this clonotype: A much larger clone differs by one base, so this may be a read error. The chain is built from TRBV20-1 and TRBJ2-1, with 10 bases fitting TRBD1. Trimming at V came to 2 bases and at J to 10 bases, leaving 11 bases not matched to a gene. Per the germline V gene, CDR1 is DFQATT and CDR2 is SNEGSKA (reference sequence). This CDR3 has 15 residues. The CDR3 is CSARRDRGGRGEQFF. The CDR3 coding sequence is TGCAGTGCTAGACGGGACAGGGGCGGCCGGGGGGAGCAGTTCTTC.

This clonotype was detected a few times. The chain employs TRBV7-2 and TRBJ2-3, with D unclear. Germline CDR1 and CDR2: SGHTA and FQGNSA. This CDR3 has 12 amino acids. With 6 bases removed from V and 10 bases from J, the gap between germline ends came to 14 bases. CDR3 sequence (DNA): TGTGCCAGCAGTCACTCCTCTAGAGCGCAGTATTTT. Amino acids: CASSHSSRAQYF.

This clonotype was counted at least ten times. V and J are TRBV12-3 or TRBV12-4 and TRBJ1-2; D ambiguous. V was cut by 3 bases and J by 0 bases, with 11 bases left in between. The CDR3 covers 15 residues. The CDR3 sequence is CASSFVGYPNYGYTF. DNA for the CDR3: TGTGCCAGCAGTTTCGTGGGCTATCCTAACTATGGCTACACCTTC.

This clonotype appeared a few times. The chain couples TRBV6-1 to TRBJ2-7, with D perhaps TRBD1 or TRBD2 (5 bases each). The V end lost 7 bases, the J end lost 3 bases, and 19 bases lay between the germline ends. This CDR3 region has 15 residues. The V gene's germline CDR1 is MNHNS and CDR2 SASEGT. CDR3 sequence reads: CASKPGPTSYYEQYF. CDR3 coding DNA: TGTGCCAGCAAACCGGGACCCACTTCCTACTACGAGCAGTACTTC.

This clonotype occurred many times. This chain links TRBV27 with TRBJ1-1, with D hard to call. In germline, CDR1 is MNHEY, CDR2 SMNVEV (reference sequence). The CDR3 consists of 14 residues. Deletions cut 7 bases from V and 0 bases from J, with 12 bases between. CDR3 loop: CASKATRMNTEAFF. The CDR3 DNA follows: TGTGCCAGCAAGGCGACAAGGATGAACACTGAAGCTTTCTTT.

This clonotype was seen a few times. The chain joins TRBV9 to TRBJ1-1; unclear D gene. The CDR3 totals 17 residues. Germline CDR1 is SGDLS and CDR2 is YYNGEE. Trimming pared 1 base from V and 3 bases from J, leaving 19 bases between. Here the CDR3 reads CASSVRGHVFGDTEAFF. Written as DNA, the CDR3 is TGTGCCAGCAGCGTAAGAGGTCATGTGTTCGGAGACACTGAAGCTTTCTTT.

In this sample, this clonotype turned up many times. The chain links TRBV2 to TRBJ2-7, with 15 positions matching TRBD2. The germline V gene encodes CDR1 SNHLY and CDR2 FYNNEI. The CDR3 has 18 residues. The ends lost 6 bases at V and 2 bases at J; junction bases unmatched: 11. The CDR3 is CASSPTGLAGGTAYEQYF. The CDR3 DNA follows: TGTGCCAGCAGCCCGACGGGACTAGCGGGAGGCACAGCCTACGAGCAGTACTTC.

This clonotype was observed at least ten times. The chain couples TRBV28 to TRBJ2-2; D not certain. Trimming pared 6 bases from V and 13 bases from J, leaving 12 bases between. Germline V lookup: CDR1 MDHEN, CDR2 SYDVKM. There are 11 residues in the CDR3. This CDR3 reads CASSPQRVLFF. The CDR3 DNA sequence: TGTGCCAGCAGCCCCCAGCGCGTGCTGTTTTTT.

This clonotype was detected ten times or more. V gene TRBV28 combines with J gene TRBJ2-7; no clear D gene. The CDR3 consists of 14 residues. Trimming stripped 4 bases from V and 2 bases from J, with 12 bases between. Looked up from germline, CDR1 is MDHEN and CDR2 is SYDVKM. The CDR3 nucleotides read TGTGCCAGCAGTTATTTAGGAGAGACCTACGAGCAGTACTTC. This encodes CASSYLGETYEQYF.

This clonotype was recorded many times. The chain couples TRBV20-1 to TRBJ2-3; tentatively, D is TRBD2 (6 bases). This CDR3 spans 16 amino acids. Trimming removed 1 base at V and 1 base at J, with 15 bases between. Germline V lookup: CDR1 DFQATT, CDR2 SNEGSKA (reference sequence). The CDR3 sequence is CSARGGVPARTDTQYF. Here the CDR3 DNA reads TGCAGTGCTAGAGGGGGGGTTCCGGCACGCACAGATACGCAGTATTTT.

This clonotype was seen a few times. The chain uses TRBV7-3 and TRBJ2-7, with 8 positions matching TRBD2. V dropped 6 bases and J dropped 6; count of bases not matched to a gene: 10. Looked up from germline, CDR1 is SGHTA and CDR2 is FQGTGA. The CDR3 length is 14 residues. The CDR3 DNA follows: TGTGCCAGCAGTCTCCTCGGGGGGGCCAGCGAGCAGTACTTC. It yields the protein CASSLLGGASEQYF. Full variable domain (missing parts from reference TRBV7-3 and TRBJ2-7): GAGVSQTPSNKVTEKGKYVELRCDPISGHTALYWYRQSLGQGPEFLIYFQGTGAADDSGLPNDRFFAVRPEGSVSTLKIQRTERGDSAVYLCASSLLGGASEQYFGPGTRLTVT.

This clonotype came up a few times. The chain couples TRBV30 to TRBJ2-7; TRBD2 aligns across 10 bases. Germline V gene lookup returns CDR1 GTSNPN and CDR2 SVGIG (reference sequence). With 5 bases clipped from V and 0 bases from J, the junction kept 19 bases outside the gene matches. The length of the CDR3 is 19 residues. CDR3 sequence: CAWDKRRTSGRKLSYEQYF. CDR3 nucleotides: TGTGCCTGGGACAAGCGGAGGACTAGCGGAAGAAAACTCTCCTACGAGCAGTACTTC.

This clonotype has only a few counts. The chain uses TRBV19 and TRBJ2-5; D is perhaps TRBD2 (5 bases). CDR1 and CDR2 (germline): LNHDA, SQIVND (reference sequence). Trimming removed 4 bases from V and 5 bases from J, with 14 bases in between. CDR3 size: 14 residues. The chain's CDR3 is CASSSGPLRETQYF. CDR3 nucleotide sequence: TGTGCCAGTAGTAGCGGGCCCTTAAGGGAGACCCAGTACTTC.

This clonotype was recorded many times. This sequence joins TRBV18 and TRBJ2-1; D gene ambiguous. V was pared by 3 bases and J by 5 bases, with 14 bases between. CDR1 and CDR2 (germline): KGHSH, LQKENI. This CDR3 is built from 15 residues. The CDR3 bases are TGTGCCAGCTCACCGGACCAGGCAGGACACAATGAGCAGTTCTTC. Amino acid sequence: CASSPDQAGHNEQFF.

This clonotype was observed many times. The genes are TRBV4-2 and TRBJ2-5, with D perhaps being TRBD1 or TRBD2 (5 bases each). Trimming stripped 0 bases from V and 1 base from J, with 18 bases between. The CDR3 totals 18 residues. The germline V gene has CDR1 LGHNA and CDR2 YNFKEQ. CDR3 protein: CASSQDQSRWGTQETQYF. In nucleotides, the CDR3 is TGTGCCAGCAGCCAAGACCAGTCACGTTGGGGGACCCAAGAGACCCAGTACTTC.